The 28 T cell receptor beta chains presented below share a single source sample, sequenced in a study of cytomegalovirus exposure and HLA in healthy donors. 13 Jbeta primers and 60 Vbeta primers were used for the PCR. Assay used: immunoSEQ multiplex PCR; TCRdb lists only in-frame clones, some missing. Its listing shows approximately 200,000 clones. Sequences were obtained from PBMCs. These receptors came from a boy between 10 and 17 years old in good health and CMV-seronegative.

The chain couples TRBV5-1 to TRBJ2-1, with 7 bases lining up with TRBD2. The CDR3 totals 17 residues. The germline V gene has CDR1 SGHRS and CDR2 YFSETQ. Trimming removed 0 bases from V and 0 bases from J; junction bases left unmatched: 6. CDR3 sequence (DNA): TGCGCCAGCAGCTTGGTAAGCGGGGCTAGCTCCTACAATGAGCAGTTCTTC. This codes for CASSLVSGASSYNEQFF.

The genes are TRBV28 and TRBJ2-7; 7 nucleotides line up with TRBD2. The J segment lost 1 base and the V segment lost 7 bases, leaving 4 bases of the junction unmatched. The length of the CDR3 is 13 residues. Germline V gene lookup returns CDR1 MDHEN and CDR2 SYDVKM. The CDR3 is CASNTGGSYEQYF. CDR3 nucleotides: TGTGCCAGCAATACGGGAGGATCCTACGAGCAGTACTTC.

The chain combines TRBV7-2 with TRBJ1-2, with 12 bases identical to TRBD1. V trimming: 4 bases; J trimming: 2 bases; junction bases outside the gene matches: 8. This CDR3 is 17 amino acids long. The germline gives CDR1 SGHTA, CDR2 FQGNSA. CDR3 sequence (DNA): TGTGCCAGCAGCTCATCACGGGGACAGGGGGCCAACTATGGCTACACCTTC. This codes for CASSSSRGQGANYGYTF.

The chain employs TRBV4-1 and TRBJ2-2, with 10 nucleotides matching TRBD2. V lost 3 bases, J lost 1 base, and 5 bases stayed unmatched. CDR3 length: 17 residues. Germline values: CDR1 MGHRA, CDR2 YSYEKL. This CDR3 reads CASSHTTSGVNTGELFF. CDR3 DNA sequence: TGCGCCAGCAGCCATACCACTAGCGGGGTGAACACCGGGGAGCTGTTTTTT.

The rearrangement joins TRBV30 to TRBJ2-7; D is perhaps TRBD1 (6 bases). Germline V lookup: CDR1 GTSNPN, CDR2 SVGIG (reference sequence). Deletions cut 0 bases from V and 5 bases from J, with 8 bases between. The CDR3 is made up of 12 amino acids. The CDR3 DNA sequence: TGTGCCTGGAGTGTTAAGGGGGACGAGCAGTACTTC. This sequence encodes CAWSVKGDEQYF. The entire variable domain, with the rest obtained from reference TRBV30 and TRBJ2-7, is as follows: SQTIHQWPATLVQPVGSPLSLECTVEGTSNPNLYWYRQAAGRGLQLLFYSVGIGQISSEVPQNLSASRPQDRQFILSSKKLLLSDSGFYLCAWSVKGDEQYFGPGTRLTVT.

V and J are TRBV27 and TRBJ2-5; 12 bases agree with TRBD2. Germline V gives CDR1 MNHEY, CDR2 SMNVEV (reference sequence). Unmatched junction bases numbered 6, after V lost 5 bases and J lost 5 bases. The CDR3 runs to 15 residues. As DNA, the CDR3 is TGTGCCAGCAGTCAACTAGCGGGGGGCGGGGAGACCCAGTACTTC. It encodes CASSQLAGGGETQYF.

The chain is built from TRBV28 and TRBJ2-3, with TRBD2 matching over 12 bases. Trimming cost V 5 bases and J 3 bases; bases outside gene matches: 12. Germline loops: CDR1 MDHEN, CDR2 SYDVKM. There are 18 residues in the CDR3. CDR3 region: CASSPSGLAGGETDTQYF. For the CDR3, the DNA is TGTGCCAGCAGTCCATCCGGCCTAGCGGGGGGGGAAACAGATACGCAGTATTTT.

The J gene is TRBJ1-6, the V gene TRBV5-5; 9 positions match TRBD1. Germline V gene data show CDR1 as SGHKS and CDR2 as YYEKEE (reference sequence). Unmatched junction bases numbered 1, after V lost 0 bases and J lost 6 bases. CDR3 length: 15 amino acids. The chain's CDR3 is CASSLGDRVNSPLHF. As DNA, the CDR3 is TGTGCCAGCAGCTTGGGGGACAGGGTTAATTCACCCCTCCACTTT.

The chain is built from TRBV7-3 and TRBJ2-3; D not resolved. V lost 5 bases and J 5 bases, leaving 11 bases between the germline ends. This CDR3 has 13 amino acids. Per the germline V gene, CDR1 is SGHTA and CDR2 is FQGTGA. The CDR3 DNA reads as TGTGCCAGCAGCATTAAACCGGGAGATACGCAGTATTTT. Protein: CASSIKPGDTQYF.

J is TRBJ1-1 and V is TRBV28; D ambiguous. Germline CDR1 reads MDHEN; CDR2 reads SYDVKM. The ends were cut back, 10 bases at V and 4 bases at J, with 13 bases in the middle. The length of the CDR3 is 12 residues. The CDR3 nucleotides read TGTGCCACCAGGCGGTCGGGCACTGAAGCTTTCTTT. The encoded protein is CATRRSGTEAFF.

V gene TRBV10-3 combines with J gene TRBJ2-7, with 7 bases that match TRBD2. This CDR3 comprises 13 residues. V lost 6 bases and J lost 2; bases outside the gene matches: 4. Germline CDR1 and CDR2: ENHRY and SYGVKD. The CDR3 reads CAISRDYPYEQYF. CDR3 nucleotide sequence: TGTGCCATCAGCCGGGACTATCCCTACGAGCAGTACTTC.

The chain links TRBV28 to TRBJ1-2; TRBD1 is a possible D gene (5 bases). The V gene lost 3 bases and the J gene lost 4 bases, with 12 bases spanning the gap. CDR1 MDHEN and CDR2 SYDVKM come from the germline V gene. The CDR3 totals 14 residues. Here the CDR3 DNA reads TGTGCCAGCAGTTTCTCGGTCAGGGCCTATGGCTACACCTTC. This sequence encodes CASSFSVRAYGYTF.

This sequence joins TRBV4-1 and TRBJ2-2; D is ambiguous. The CDR3 loop spans 16 amino acids. CDR1 is MGHRA, CDR2 YSYEKL, per germline. V lost 1 base and J 8 bases, leaving 17 bases between the germline ends. In DNA, the CDR3 is TGCGCCAGCAGCCAAGCGAACCTGGTAGTTTCTGGGGAGCTGTTTTTT. It is translated as CASSQANLVVSGELFF.

The chain combines TRBV27 with TRBJ1-5; D is possibly TRBD1 (6 bases). V was clipped by 2 bases and J by 2 bases, with 22 bases between them. Looked up from germline, CDR1 is MNHEY and CDR2 is SMNVEV (reference sequence). CDR3 length: 19 amino acids. CDR3 DNA sequence: TGTGCCAGCAGTTTACTGTGGGACACGATCAGATCGGGCAATCAGCCCCAGCATTTT. Amino acid sequence: CASSLLWDTIRSGNQPQHF.

V usage is TRBV5-1 and J usage is TRBJ2-2, with D unresolved. Germline V lookup: CDR1 SGHRS, CDR2 YFSETQ. This CDR3 has 11 amino acids. Trimming shortened V by 6 bases and J by 4 bases, and 4 bases separated the two germline ends. The CDR3 is CASTGTGELFF. Written as DNA, the CDR3 is TGCGCCAGCACGGGCACCGGGGAGCTGTTTTTT.

The CDR3 nucleotides are TGTGCTAGTGGTTTGGCGGGGGGGTCCTATGAGCAGTTCTTC. It codes for CASGLAGGSYEQFF. The J gene is TRBJ2-1, the V gene TRBV12-5; TRBD2 aligns across 8 bases. Trimming at V came to 1 base and at J to 8 bases, leaving 4 bases not matched to a gene. Looked up from germline, CDR1 is LGHNT and CDR2 is FRNRAP. The CDR3 totals 14 residues. Filled out from reference TRBV12-5 and TRBJ2-1, the complete variable domain reads DARVTQTPRHKVTEMGQEVTMRCQPILGHNTVFWYRQTMMQGLELLAYFRNRAPLDDSGMPKDRFSAEMPDATLATLKIQPSEPRDSAVYFCASGLAGGSYEQFFGPGTRLTVL.

This chain connects TRBV6-5 to TRBJ1-2; TRBD1 agrees at 7 bases. J lost 4 bases, V lost 7 bases, and 9 bases had no gene match. CDR3 length: 14 amino acids. CDR1 MNHEY and CDR2 SVGAGI come from the germline V gene. As DNA, the CDR3 is TGTGCCAGCAACACAGGGGCGCACCCCTATGGCTACACCTTC. It translates to CASNTGAHPYGYTF.

This chain uses TRBV11-1 with TRBJ2-5; D possibly corresponds to TRBD2 (5 bases). The closer fit of TRBJ2-7 to the DNA end suggests the J call may be wrong. Germline CDR1 is SGHAT and CDR2 is FQDESV (reference sequence). This CDR3 contains 14 residues. CDR3 protein: CASSLGGGLVEQYF. The CDR3 nucleotides read TGTGCCAGCAGCTTAGGTGGCGGGCTGGTCGAGCAGTACTTC.

The chain carries TRBV9 and TRBJ1-1, with D possibly matching TRBD1 (6 bases). From germline, CDR1 is SGDLS and CDR2 YYNGEE. V was trimmed by 4 bases and J by 8 bases, leaving 21 bases between them. This CDR3 region has 15 residues. The CDR3 DNA is TGTGCCAGCAGCAATAGCGCGGGGGCTGCAAAAGAAGCTTTCTTT. Protein sequence: CASSNSAGAAKEAFF.

The chain links TRBV30 to TRBJ1-5; D is possibly TRBD1 (5 bases). V shed 1 base and J shed 6 bases, with 10 bases lying between them. Germline CDR1 is GTSNPN and CDR2 is SVGIG (reference sequence). The CDR3 length is 13 residues. CDR3 sequence (DNA): TGTGCCTGGAGTGAAGGACAAAGTCAGCCCCAGCATTTT. Its protein is CAWSEGQSQPQHF.

The chain combines TRBV7-3 with TRBJ2-3, with 11 bases that match TRBD2. V was pared by 5 bases and J by 6 bases, with 10 bases of the junction left unmatched. This CDR3 spans 16 amino acids. Looked up from germline, CDR1 is SGHTA and CDR2 is FQGTGA. The CDR3 loop is CASSKTSGAPEDTQYF. As DNA, the CDR3 is TGTGCCAGCAGCAAGACTAGCGGGGCACCTGAGGATACGCAGTATTTT.

The gene calls are TRBV10-3 and TRBJ1-1; a weak D match, TRBD1 (6 bases). Germline-derived CDR1 and CDR2 are ENHRY and SYGVKD. Deletions cut 4 bases from V and 4 bases from J, with 13 bases between. The CDR3 length is 14 residues. The DNA of the CDR3 is TGTGCCATCAGTGTGGGACACGGAGGCACTGAAGCTTTCTTT. It translates to CAISVGHGGTEAFF.

The gene calls are TRBV15 and TRBJ1-4, with 9 positions matching TRBD1. The ends lost 3 bases at V and 8 bases at J; junction bases unmatched: 4. This CDR3 spans 14 amino acids. Germline V gene sequence: CDR1 LNHNV, CDR2 YYDKDF (reference sequence). The CDR3 loop is CATSSRDRDEKLFF. The CDR3 region has the DNA TGTGCCACCAGCAGCCGGGACAGGGACGAAAAACTGTTTTTT. Combining the CDR3 with reference TRBV15 and TRBJ1-4 gives the whole variable domain DAMVIQNPRYQVTQFGKPVTLSCSQTLNHNVMYWYQQKSSQAPKLLFHYYDKDFNNEADTPDNFQSRRPNTSFCFLDIRSPGLGDTAMYLCATSSRDRDEKLFFGSGTQLSVL.

The chain uses TRBV4-1 and TRBJ2-7; tentative D call: TRBD1 (6 bases). Germline loops: CDR1 MGHRA, CDR2 YSYEKL. The CDR3 has 16 amino acids. V lost 2 bases, J lost 6 bases, and 20 bases lay in between. As DNA, the CDR3 is TGCGCCAGCAGCCAATTAAGGGACAATCGGAATCCCGAGCAGTACTTC. It translates to CASSQLRDNRNPEQYF.

This chain links TRBV6-6 with TRBJ1-5; TRBD1 is a possible D gene (6 bases). The germline gives CDR1 MNHNY, CDR2 SVGAGI (reference sequence). V shed 3 bases and J shed 1 base, with 7 bases lying between them. The CDR3 spans 14 residues. DNA of the CDR3: TGTGCCAGCAGTTATCAGGGGAGCAATCAGCCCCAGCATTTT. Translation: CASSYQGSNQPQHF.

V and J are TRBV30 and TRBJ1-6; D gene unclear. V was cut by 0 bases and J by 9 bases, with 6 bases left in between. This CDR3 contains 12 residues. Germline V gene sequence: CDR1 GTSNPN, CDR2 SVGIG (reference sequence). CDR3 bases: TGTGCCTGGAGTGTAACTGTTTCACCCCTCCACTTT. It yields the protein CAWSVTVSPLHF.

The chain couples TRBV7-9 to TRBJ2-5; TRBD2 is a possible D gene (6 bases). Germline V lookup: CDR1 SEHNR, CDR2 FQNEAQ (reference sequence). The CDR3 has 15 residues. V was pared by 4 bases and J by 11 bases, with 23 bases between. This CDR3 is CASSSAPLERRGQYF. In DNA form, the CDR3 reads TGTGCCAGCAGCTCAGCCCCTCTGGAGCGCCGGGGGCAGTACTTC.

The chain links TRBV11-2 to TRBJ2-7, with a tentative D call TRBD2 (5 bases). Deletions cut 0 bases from V and 0 bases from J, with 6 bases between. CDR1 SGHAT and CDR2 FQNNGV come from the germline V gene. This CDR3 has 14 residues. CDR3 nucleotides: TGTGCCAGCAGCTTAGAGGCGGGCTCCTACGAGCAGTACTTC. Protein: CASSLEAGSYEQYF.